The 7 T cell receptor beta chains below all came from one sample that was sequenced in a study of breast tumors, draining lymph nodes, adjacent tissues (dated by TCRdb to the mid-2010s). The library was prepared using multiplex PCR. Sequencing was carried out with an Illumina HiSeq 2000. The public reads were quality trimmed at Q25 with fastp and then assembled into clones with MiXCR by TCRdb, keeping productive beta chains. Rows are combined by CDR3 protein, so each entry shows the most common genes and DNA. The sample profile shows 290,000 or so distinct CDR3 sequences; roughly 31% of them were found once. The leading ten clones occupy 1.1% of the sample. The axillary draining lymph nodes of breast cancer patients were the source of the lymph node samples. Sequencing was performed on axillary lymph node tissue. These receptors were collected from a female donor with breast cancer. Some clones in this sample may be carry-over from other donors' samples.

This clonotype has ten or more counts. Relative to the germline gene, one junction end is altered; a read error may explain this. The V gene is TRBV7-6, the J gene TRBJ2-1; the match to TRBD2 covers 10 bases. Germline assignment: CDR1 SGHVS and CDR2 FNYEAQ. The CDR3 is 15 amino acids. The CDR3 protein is CASSLAGAEAHEQFF. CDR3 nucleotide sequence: TGTGCCAGCAGCCTAGCGGGGGCCGAAGCCCATGAGCAGTTCTTC.

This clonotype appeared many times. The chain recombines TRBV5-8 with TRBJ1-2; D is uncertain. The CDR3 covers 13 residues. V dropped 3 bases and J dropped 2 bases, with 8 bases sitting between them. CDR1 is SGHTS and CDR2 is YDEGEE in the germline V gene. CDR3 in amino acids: CASSSGRNYGYTF. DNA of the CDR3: TGTGCCAGCAGCTCGGGCCGGAACTATGGCTACACCTTC.

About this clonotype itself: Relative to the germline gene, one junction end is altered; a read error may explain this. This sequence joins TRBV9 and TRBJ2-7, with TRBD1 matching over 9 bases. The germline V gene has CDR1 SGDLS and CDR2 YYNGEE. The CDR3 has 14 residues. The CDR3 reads CASSTGGIGYEQSF. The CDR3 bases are TGTGCCAGCAGCACAGGGGGCATAGGGTACGAGCAGTCCTTC.

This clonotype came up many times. CDR3 sequence: CASSSYRGADTDTQYF. Here the CDR3 DNA reads TGTGCCAGCAGCTCCTATCGGGGGGCTGACACAGATACGCAGTATTTT. The chain has TRBV11-3 and TRBJ2-3; D is perhaps TRBD2 (7 bases). The CDR3 has 16 residues. Germline lookup yields CDR1 SGHNT and CDR2 YENEEA. Trimming left V 4 bases short and J 2 bases short, with 16 bases between.

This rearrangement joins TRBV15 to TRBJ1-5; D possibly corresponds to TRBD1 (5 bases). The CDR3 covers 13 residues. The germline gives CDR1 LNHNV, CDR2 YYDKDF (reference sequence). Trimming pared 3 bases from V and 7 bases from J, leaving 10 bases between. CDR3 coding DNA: TGTGCCACCAGCAGTGGAGGGGAGCAGCCCCAGCATTTT. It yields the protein CATSSGGEQPQHF.

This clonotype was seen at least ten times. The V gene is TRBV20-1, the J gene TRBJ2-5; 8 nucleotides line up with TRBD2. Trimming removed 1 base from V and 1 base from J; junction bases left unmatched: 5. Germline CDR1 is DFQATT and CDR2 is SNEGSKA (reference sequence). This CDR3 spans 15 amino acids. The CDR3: CSARVAGRSQETQYF. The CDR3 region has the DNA TGCAGTGCTAGAGTAGCGGGACGGTCCCAAGAGACCCAGTACTTC.

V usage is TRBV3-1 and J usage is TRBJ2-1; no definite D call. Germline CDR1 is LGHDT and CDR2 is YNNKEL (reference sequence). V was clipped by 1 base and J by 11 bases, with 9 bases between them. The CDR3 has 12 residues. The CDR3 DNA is TGTGCCAGCAGCCAAGGTGAGCAGAAGCAGTTCTTC. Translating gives CASSQGEQKQFF.